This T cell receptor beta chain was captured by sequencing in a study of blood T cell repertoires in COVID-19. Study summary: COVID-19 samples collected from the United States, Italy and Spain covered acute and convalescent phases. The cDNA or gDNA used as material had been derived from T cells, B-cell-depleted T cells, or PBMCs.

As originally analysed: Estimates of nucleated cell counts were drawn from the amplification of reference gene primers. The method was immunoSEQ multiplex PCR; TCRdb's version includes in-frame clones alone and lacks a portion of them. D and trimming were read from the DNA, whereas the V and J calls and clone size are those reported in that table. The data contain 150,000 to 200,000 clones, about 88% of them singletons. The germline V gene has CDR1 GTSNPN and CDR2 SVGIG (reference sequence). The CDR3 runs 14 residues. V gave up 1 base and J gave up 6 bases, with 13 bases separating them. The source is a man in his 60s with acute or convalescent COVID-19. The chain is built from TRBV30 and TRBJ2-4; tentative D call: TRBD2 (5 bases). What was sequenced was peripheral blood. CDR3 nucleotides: TGTGCCTGGAGTGGTGGGAGCGGAAGAAACATTCAGTACTTC. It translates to CAWSGGSGRNIQYF.